A single sample is the source of the 4 T cell receptor beta chains below, sequenced in a study of shared clonotypes between healthy human individuals. Using immunoSEQ multiplex PCR, the repertoire was profiled, and TCRdb retains in-frame clones only, with some absent. Of over 950,000 clones in the sample, around 77% were seen once. Source material: memory CD4+ T cells from PBMCs. The subset was: CD45RA-negative fraction. The source is a man younger than 35 in good health. Some clones in this sample may be carry-over from other donors' samples.

This chain uses TRBV7-2 with TRBJ2-1; D gene uncertain. The V and J ends lost 1 base and 8 bases respectively, with 6 bases between them. The length of the CDR3 is 12 residues. Germline V gene data show CDR1 as SGHTA and CDR2 as FQGNSA. The CDR3 nucleotides read TGTGCCAGCAGCTTAGGAGGACATGAGCAGTTCTTC. Protein: CASSLGGHEQFF.

V and J are TRBV5-1 and TRBJ1-1; weak D call: TRBD1 (6 bases). The germline V and J ends were trimmed by 0 bases and 11 bases, with 14 bases remaining between them. This CDR3 spans 13 amino acids. CDR1 is SGHRS, CDR2 YFSETQ, per germline. The CDR3: CASSLGTGLEAFF. The CDR3, as DNA: TGCGCCAGCAGCTTGGGTACAGGGTTAGAGGCTTTCTTT.

Points on this clone: This sequence is one base from a far larger clone and is likely a read error. V and J are TRBV28 and TRBJ2-7; D might be TRBD1 (6 bases). The CDR3 runs to 12 residues. V dropped 6 bases and J dropped 2 bases, with 8 bases sitting between them. Germline V gives CDR1 MDHEN, CDR2 SYDVKM. The CDR3 nucleotides are TGTGCCAGCAGGGACAGAACCTACGAGCAGTACTTC. It translates to CASRDRTYEQYF. Variable domain in full (rest from reference TRBV28 and TRBJ2-7): DVKVTQSSRYLVKRTGEKVFLECVQDMDHENMFWYRQDPGLGLRLIYFSYDVKMKEKGDIPEGYSVSREKKERFSLILESASTNQTSMYLCASRDRTYEQYFGPGTRLTVT.

The chain has TRBV7-2 and TRBJ2-3; no clear D gene. The CDR3 is made up of 16 amino acids. CDR1 and CDR2 from the germline V gene are SGHTA and FQGNSA. V was shortened by 5 bases and J by 1 base, with 16 bases between the two germline ends. CDR3: CASSHFSTGGTDTQYF. The CDR3 DNA reads TGTGCCAGCAGCCACTTCTCGACGGGTGGCACAGATACGCAGTATTTT. Using reference TRBV7-2 and TRBJ2-3 for the parts outside the CDR3, the full variable domain is GAGVSQSPSNKVTEKGKDVELRCDPISGHTALYWYRQSLGQGLEFLIYFQGNSAPDKSGLPSDRFSAERTGGSVSTLTIQRTQQEDSAVYLCASSHFSTGGTDTQYFGPGTRLTVL.